What follows is one T cell receptor (beta chain) and its context. This sample is part of a study of blood T cell repertoires in COVID-19. At the level of the study: Acute and convalescent COVID-19 samples came from the United States, Italy and Spain.

Per the germline V gene, CDR1 is SGHAT and CDR2 is FQNNGV. Trimming shortened V by 6 bases and J by 0 bases, and 20 bases separated the two germline ends. The CDR3 runs to 17 residues. Residents of 20 to 25 US areas, aged roughly 18 to 89 years, made up the participants. Recovered participants had two consecutive negative NP/OP PCR tests, healthcare professional clearance, or symptom resolution. Source study methods: Estimation of nucleated cell counts relied on the amplification of reference gene primers. Here immunoSEQ multiplex PCR was the method, and the copy in TCRdb shows in-frame clones only, minus some. That table furnishes V, J and clone size, whereas the DNA furnished D and trimming. The sample yields approximately 350,000 clones, 85% to 90% seen once.

This rearrangement joins TRBV11-2 to TRBJ1-1; D unclear. The source material was PBMCs or T cells enriched from blood (not recorded which). This TCR was recovered from a man in his late teens or twenties who had recovered from COVID-19. CDR3 DNA: TGTGCCAGCAGGAGGGTATCGGCGGGAAAGATGAACACTGAAGCTTTCTTT. Its translation: CASRRVSAGKMNTEAFF.